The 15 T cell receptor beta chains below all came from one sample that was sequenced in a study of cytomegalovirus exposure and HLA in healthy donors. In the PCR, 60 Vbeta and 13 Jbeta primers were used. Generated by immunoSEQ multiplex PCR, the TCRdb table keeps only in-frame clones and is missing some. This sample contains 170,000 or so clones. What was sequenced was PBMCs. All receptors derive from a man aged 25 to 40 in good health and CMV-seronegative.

The CDR3 bases are TGTGCCAGCAGCCGGGACAGGGGCTCTGGAAACACCATATATTTT. Residues: CASSRDRGSGNTIYF. J is TRBJ1-3 and V is TRBV11-3; 10 nucleotides match TRBD1. This CDR3 comprises 15 residues. Unmatched junction bases numbered 1, after V lost 5 bases and J lost 0 bases. Per the germline V gene, CDR1 is SGHNT and CDR2 is YENEEA.

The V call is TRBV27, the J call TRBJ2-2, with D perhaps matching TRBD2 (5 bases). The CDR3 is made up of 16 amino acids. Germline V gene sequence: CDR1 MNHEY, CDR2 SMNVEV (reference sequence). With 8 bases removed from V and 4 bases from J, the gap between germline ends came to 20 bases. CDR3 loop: CASSSPLREGTGELFF. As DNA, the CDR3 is TGTGCCAGCTCTTCCCCCTTACGGGAAGGCACCGGGGAGCTGTTTTTT.

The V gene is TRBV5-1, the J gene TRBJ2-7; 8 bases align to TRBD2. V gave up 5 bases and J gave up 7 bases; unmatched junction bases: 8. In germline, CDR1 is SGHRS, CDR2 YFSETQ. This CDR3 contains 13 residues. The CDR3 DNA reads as TGCGCCAGCAGAAGTACCTCGGGAGGGGAGCAGTACTTC. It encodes CASRSTSGGEQYF.

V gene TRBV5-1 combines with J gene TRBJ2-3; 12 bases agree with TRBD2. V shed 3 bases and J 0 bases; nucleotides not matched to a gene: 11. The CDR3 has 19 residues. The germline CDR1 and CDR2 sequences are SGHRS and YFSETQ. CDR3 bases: TGCGCCAGCAGCTGGGCGTTACTAGCGGGAGGCGCTAGCACAGATACGCAGTATTTT. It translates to CASSWALLAGGASTDTQYF.

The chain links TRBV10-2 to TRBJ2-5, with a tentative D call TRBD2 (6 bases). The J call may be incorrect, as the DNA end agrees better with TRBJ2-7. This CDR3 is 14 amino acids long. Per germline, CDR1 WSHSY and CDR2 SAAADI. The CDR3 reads CASSEAGLPYEQYF. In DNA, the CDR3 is TGCGCCAGCAGTGAAGCGGGTCTACCGTACGAGCAGTACTTC.

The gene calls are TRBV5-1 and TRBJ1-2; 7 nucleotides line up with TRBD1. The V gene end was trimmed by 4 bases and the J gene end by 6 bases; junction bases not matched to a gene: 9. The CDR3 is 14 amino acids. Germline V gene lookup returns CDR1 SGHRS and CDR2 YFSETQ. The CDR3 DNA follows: TGCGCCAGCAGCCCAAGACAGGGCCGAAATGGCTACACCTTC. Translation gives CASSPRQGRNGYTF.

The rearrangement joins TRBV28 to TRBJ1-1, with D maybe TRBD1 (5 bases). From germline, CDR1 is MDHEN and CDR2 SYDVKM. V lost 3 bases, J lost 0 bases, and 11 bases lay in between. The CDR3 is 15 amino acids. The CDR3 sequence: CASSFVDRLNTEAFF. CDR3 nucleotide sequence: TGTGCCAGCAGTTTCGTCGACAGACTGAACACTGAAGCTTTCTTT.

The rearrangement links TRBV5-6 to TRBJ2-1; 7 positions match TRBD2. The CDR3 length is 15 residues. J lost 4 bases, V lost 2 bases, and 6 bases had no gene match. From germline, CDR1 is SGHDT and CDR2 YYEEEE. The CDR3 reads CASSFGLAEYNEQFF. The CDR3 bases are TGTGCCAGCAGCTTTGGGCTAGCGGAATACAATGAGCAGTTCTTC.

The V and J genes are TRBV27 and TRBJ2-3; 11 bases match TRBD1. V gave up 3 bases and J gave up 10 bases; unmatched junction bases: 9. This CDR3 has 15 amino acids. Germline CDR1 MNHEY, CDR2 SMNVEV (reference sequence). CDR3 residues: CASSLMWDRGGPQYF. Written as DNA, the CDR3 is TGTGCCAGCAGTTTGATGTGGGACAGGGGGGGTCCGCAGTATTTT.

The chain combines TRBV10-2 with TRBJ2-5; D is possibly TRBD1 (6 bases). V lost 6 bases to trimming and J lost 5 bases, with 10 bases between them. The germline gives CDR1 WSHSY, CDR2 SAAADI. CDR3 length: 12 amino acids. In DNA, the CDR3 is TGCGCCAGCAGACAGGGCCACGAGACCCAGTACTTC. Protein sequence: CASRQGHETQYF.

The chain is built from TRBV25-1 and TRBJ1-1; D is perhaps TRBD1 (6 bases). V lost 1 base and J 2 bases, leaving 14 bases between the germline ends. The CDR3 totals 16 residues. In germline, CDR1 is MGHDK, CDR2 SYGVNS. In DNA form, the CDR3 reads TGTGCCAGCAGTGAATCGGTCGGCAGGGGTAACACTGAAGCTTTCTTT. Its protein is CASSESVGRGNTEAFF. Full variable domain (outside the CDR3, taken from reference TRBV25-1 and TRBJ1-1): EADIYQTPRYLVIGTGKKITLECSQTMGHDKMYWYQQDPGMELHLIHYSYGVNSTEKGDLSSESTVSRIRTEHFPLTLESARPSHTSQYLCASSESVGRGNTEAFFGQGTRLTVV.

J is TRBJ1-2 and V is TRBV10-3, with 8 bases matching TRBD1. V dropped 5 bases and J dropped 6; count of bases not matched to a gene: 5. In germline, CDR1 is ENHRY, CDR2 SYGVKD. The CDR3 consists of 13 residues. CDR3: CAISIQGANGYTF. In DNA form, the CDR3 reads TGTGCCATCAGTATCCAGGGGGCCAATGGCTACACCTTC.

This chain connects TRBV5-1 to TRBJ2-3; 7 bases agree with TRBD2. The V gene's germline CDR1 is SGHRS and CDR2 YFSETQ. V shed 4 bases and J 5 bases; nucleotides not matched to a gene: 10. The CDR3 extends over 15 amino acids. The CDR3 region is CASSPRAGRLDTQYF. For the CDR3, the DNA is TGCGCCAGCAGCCCGAGAGCGGGACGTTTAGATACGCAGTATTTT.

The CDR3 region has the DNA TGTGCCAGCAGCCCGCAGGCTAATGAGCAGTTCTTC. Protein: CASSPQANEQFF. The chain combines TRBV14 with TRBJ2-1; D is unclear. V lost 4 bases to trimming and J lost 7 bases, with 8 bases between them. The CDR3 sequence is 12 residues long. Germline CDR1 and CDR2: SGHDN and FVKESK.

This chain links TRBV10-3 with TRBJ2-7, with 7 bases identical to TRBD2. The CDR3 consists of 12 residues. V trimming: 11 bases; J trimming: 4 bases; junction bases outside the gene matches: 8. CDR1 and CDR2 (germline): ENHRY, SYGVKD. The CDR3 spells CAAGLADYEQYF. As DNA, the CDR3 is TGTGCCGCCGGGCTAGCGGATTACGAGCAGTACTTC.